The source of this T cell receptor (beta chain) is a study of T cells in Graves' hyperthyroidism and ophthalmopathy. Study in general: The initial diagnosis was the point when peripheral blood was collected, ahead of any treatment. Whole-study findings and limits: Most thyroid clonotypes expanded above 0.001 appeared in blood too. In validation, the model predicted ophthalmopathy. These predictions came a median roughly 6 months before onset.

A word on this clonotype: The antigen is undetermined. A junction end diverges from the germline sequence, so it may reflect a read error.

Regions amplified from RNA transcripts were the TCR beta CDR3 regions. With the HTBI primer set, the TCR CDR3 went through a first round of RT-PCR. From the multiplex PCR reads, TCRdb called clonotypes with MiXCR, one entry per CDR3 protein. The repertoire consists of about 52,000 distinct CDR3 sequences, with about half occurring once and the leading ten covering about a tenth. Exclusion followed for patients with uncontrolled infection, other autoimmune disease, pregnancy or lactation. CDR1 SNHLY and CDR2 FYNNEI come from the germline V gene. The CDR3 sequence is 12 residues long. The receptor was derived from a woman in her forties or fifties with Graves' ophthalmopathy. The gene calls are TRBV2 and TRBJ2-1, with D perhaps TRBD2 (6 bases). The sample comprised blood. CDR3 DNA sequence: TGTGTCAGCAAGGAGGGCCGGATTGAGCAGTTCTTT. This gives the protein CVSKEGRIEQFF.